This entry features one T cell receptor (beta chain) sequence. These data are taken from a study of blood T cell repertoires in COVID-19. For the study at large: The United States, Italy and Spain provided the acute and convalescent COVID-19 samples.

The CDR3 runs to 18 residues. Germline assignment: CDR1 LGHDT and CDR2 YNNKEL (reference sequence). V lost 1 base to trimming and J lost 8 bases; unmatched junction nucleotides: 15. Sequenced by immunoSEQ multiplex PCR; TCRdb stores in-frame clones only, minus some. This table has around 100,000 clones, about 80% appearing once. The V gene is TRBV3-1 (or the pseudogene TRBV3-2), the J gene TRBJ2-1, with TRBD2 matching over 9 bases. Sequenced input: peripheral blood. The sequence was obtained from a human donor in a cohort sampled during active COVID-19. CDR3 region: CASSQVNPGSGSRDEQFF. The CDR3 region has the DNA TGTGCCAGCAGCCAAGTAAATCCGGGTAGCGGGAGTAGAGATGAGCAGTTCTTC.